This is a list of T cell receptor beta chains from one sample in a study of cytomegalovirus exposure and HLA in healthy donors. TCRdb's table, derived via immunoSEQ multiplex PCR, lists solely in-frame clones and lacks some. The sample comprises about 150,000 clones, around 75% of which are singletons, and roughly 6.6% rests with the top ten. Sequencing was done on a sample of PBMCs. Receptors were obtained from a man aged 25 to 40 in good health and CMV-seronegative. The conserved cysteine and the conserved F or W are not part of the CDR3 here. The order of the fields is CDR3 protein, J gene, V gene.

CDR3aa: ASSAGPSSEQY; j_gene: TRBJ2-7; v_gene: TRBV5-1
CDR3aa: ASSQTGNGYT; j_gene: TRBJ1-2; v_gene: TRBV4-2
CDR3aa: ASSLRLAGGLETQY; j_gene: TRBJ2-5; v_gene: TRBV5-6
CDR3aa: ASSPRLVVSETQY; j_gene: TRBJ2-5; v_gene: TRBV7-9
CDR3aa: ASSQESTLAAYNEQF; j_gene: TRBJ2-1; v_gene: TRBV4-1
CDR3aa: ASSRGVGNIQY; j_gene: TRBJ2-4; v_gene: TRBV5-1
CDR3aa: SVEDGGVSPQETQY; j_gene: TRBJ2-5; v_gene: TRBV29-1
CDR3aa: ASSFAEGTDTQY; j_gene: TRBJ2-3; v_gene: TRBV7-9
CDR3aa: ASSLSSGLAGQMGETQY; j_gene: TRBJ2-5; v_gene: TRBV27
CDR3aa: SVHNLAQGASTNQPQH; j_gene: TRBJ1-5; v_gene: TRBV29-1
CDR3aa: ASSQSTYEQY; j_gene: TRBJ2-7; v_gene: TRBV6-4
CDR3aa: ASSAGPAKNIQY; j_gene: TRBJ2-4; v_gene: TRBV9
CDR3aa: ASSDVQTSTGGIYGYT; j_gene: TRBJ1-2; v_gene: TRBV6-4
CDR3aa: ASTRLTYEQY; j_gene: TRBJ2-7; v_gene: TRBV7-9
CDR3aa: AISEPQGPGANVLT; j_gene: TRBJ2-6; v_gene: TRBV10-3
CDR3aa: ASLGLAGRRGYQY; j_gene: TRBJ2-3; v_gene: TRBV6-6
CDR3aa: ASSLYQGGTGELF; j_gene: TRBJ2-2; v_gene: TRBV11-2
CDR3aa: ASRGTGVSNEKLF; j_gene: TRBJ1-4; v_gene: TRBV2